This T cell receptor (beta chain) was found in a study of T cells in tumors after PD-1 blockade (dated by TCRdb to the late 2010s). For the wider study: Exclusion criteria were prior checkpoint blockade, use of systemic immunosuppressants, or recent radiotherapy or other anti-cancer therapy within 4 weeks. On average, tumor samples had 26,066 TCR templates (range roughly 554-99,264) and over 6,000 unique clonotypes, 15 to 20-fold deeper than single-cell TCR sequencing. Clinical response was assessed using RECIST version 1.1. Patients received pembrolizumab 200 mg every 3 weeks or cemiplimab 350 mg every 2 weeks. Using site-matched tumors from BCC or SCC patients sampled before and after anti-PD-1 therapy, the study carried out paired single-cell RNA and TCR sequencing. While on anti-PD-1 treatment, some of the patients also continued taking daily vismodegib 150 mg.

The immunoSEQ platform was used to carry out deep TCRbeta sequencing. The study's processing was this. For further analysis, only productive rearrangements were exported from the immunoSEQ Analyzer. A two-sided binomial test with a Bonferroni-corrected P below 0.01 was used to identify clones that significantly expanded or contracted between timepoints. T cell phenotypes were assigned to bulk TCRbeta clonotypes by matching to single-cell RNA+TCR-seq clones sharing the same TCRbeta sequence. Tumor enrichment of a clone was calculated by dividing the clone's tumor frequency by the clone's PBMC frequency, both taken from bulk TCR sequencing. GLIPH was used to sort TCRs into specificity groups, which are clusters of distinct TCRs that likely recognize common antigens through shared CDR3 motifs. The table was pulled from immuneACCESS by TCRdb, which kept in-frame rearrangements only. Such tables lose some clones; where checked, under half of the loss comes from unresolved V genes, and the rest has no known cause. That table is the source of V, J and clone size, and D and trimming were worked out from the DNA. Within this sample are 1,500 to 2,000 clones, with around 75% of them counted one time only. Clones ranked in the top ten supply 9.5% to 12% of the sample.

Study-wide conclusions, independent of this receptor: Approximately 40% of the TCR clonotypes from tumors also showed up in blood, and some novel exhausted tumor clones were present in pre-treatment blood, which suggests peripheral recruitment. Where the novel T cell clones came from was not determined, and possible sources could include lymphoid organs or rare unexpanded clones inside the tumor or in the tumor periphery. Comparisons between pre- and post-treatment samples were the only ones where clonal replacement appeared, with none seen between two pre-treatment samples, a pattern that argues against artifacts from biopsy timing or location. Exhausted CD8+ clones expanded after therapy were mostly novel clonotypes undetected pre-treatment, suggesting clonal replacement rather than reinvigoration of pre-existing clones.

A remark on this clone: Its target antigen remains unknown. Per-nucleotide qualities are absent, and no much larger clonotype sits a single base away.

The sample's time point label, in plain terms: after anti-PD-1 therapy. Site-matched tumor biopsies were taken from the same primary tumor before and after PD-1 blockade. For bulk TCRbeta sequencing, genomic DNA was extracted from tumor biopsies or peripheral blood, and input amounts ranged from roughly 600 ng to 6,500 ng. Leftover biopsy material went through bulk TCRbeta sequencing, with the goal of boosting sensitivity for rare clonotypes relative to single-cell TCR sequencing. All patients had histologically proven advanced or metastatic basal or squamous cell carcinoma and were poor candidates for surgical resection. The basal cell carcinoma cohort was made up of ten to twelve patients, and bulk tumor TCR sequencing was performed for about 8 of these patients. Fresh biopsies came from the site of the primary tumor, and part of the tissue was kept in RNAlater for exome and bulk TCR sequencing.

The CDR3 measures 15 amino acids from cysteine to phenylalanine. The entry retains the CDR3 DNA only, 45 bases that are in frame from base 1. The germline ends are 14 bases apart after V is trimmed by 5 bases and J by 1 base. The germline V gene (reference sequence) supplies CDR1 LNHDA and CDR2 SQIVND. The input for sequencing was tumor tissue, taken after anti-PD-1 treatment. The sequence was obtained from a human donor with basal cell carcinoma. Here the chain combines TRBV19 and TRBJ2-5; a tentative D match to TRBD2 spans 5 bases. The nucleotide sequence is TGTGCCAGTAGTCCCCCTCGTGGACTCCAAGAGACCCAGTACTTC. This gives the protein CASSPPRGLQETQYF.